The 8 T cell receptor beta chains presented below share a single source sample, sequenced in a study of ipilimumab plus nivolumab after autologous stem cell transplantation. Sequenced by immunoSEQ multiplex PCR; TCRdb stores in-frame clones only, minus some. The table lists about 16,000 clones, over 60% of them singletons, with roughly 20% in the top ten. The sequencing used PBMCs, collected in a trial of ipilimumab plus nivolumab as post-transplant consolidation. These receptors were taken from a male donor with diffuse large B-cell lymphoma.

This chain joins TRBV9 and TRBJ2-7, with D perhaps TRBD2 (6 bases). The V gene's germline CDR1 is SGDLS and CDR2 YYNGEE. With 3 bases removed from V and 2 bases from J, the gap between germline ends came to 9 bases. The CDR3 loop spans 13 amino acids. Here the CDR3 DNA reads TGTGCCAGCAGCGCCCCGGGAGCCTACGAGCAGTACTTC. As protein: CASSAPGAYEQYF.

This clone showed up just a few times. The chain carries TRBV10-3 and TRBJ1-3; 7 bases map to TRBD1. CDR3 length equals 15 residues. Trimming at V came to 11 bases and at J to 2 bases, leaving 12 bases not matched to a gene. Germline-derived CDR1 and CDR2 are ENHRY and SYGVKD. The CDR3 sequence: CAGSGGYLAGNTIYF. CDR3 nucleotide sequence: TGTGCCGGATCAGGGGGATATTTAGCTGGAAACACCATATATTTT.

The rearrangement uses TRBV7-4 and TRBJ1-5; 8 positions agree with TRBD1. Trimming took 5 bases from V and 0 from J; bases not matched to a gene: 9. This CDR3 comprises 17 residues. Germline lookup yields CDR1 SGHVT and CDR2 SQSDAQ. CDR3: CASSDPRGQFSNQPQHF. The CDR3 DNA reads as TGTGCCAGCAGCGATCCCAGGGGGCAATTTAGCAATCAGCCCCAGCATTTT.

This clone is classed as medium-sized (0.01 to 0.1%). This rearrangement joins TRBV7-3 to TRBJ1-3; possibly TRBD1 for D (6 bases). The V gene lost 7 bases and the J gene lost 2 bases, with 18 bases spanning the gap. The CDR3 loop spans 16 amino acids. The V gene's germline CDR1 is SGHTA and CDR2 FQGTGA. CDR3 coding DNA: TGTGCCAGCACCCCTCGGGGGGCTGCTACTGGAAACACCATATATTTT. Its translation is CASTPRGAATGNTIYF.

This CDR3 reads CATQRGGGETQYF. In DNA, the CDR3 is TGTGCCACCCAGCGGGGGGGCGGAGAGACCCAGTACTTC. The chain links TRBV11-2 to TRBJ2-5; 10 nucleotides agree with TRBD2. Trimming at V came to 10 bases and at J to 4 bases, leaving 6 bases not matched to a gene. Germline V gene data show CDR1 as SGHAT and CDR2 as FQNNGV. CDR3 size: 13 residues.

The CDR3 loop is CASTEVPLNTEAFF. CDR3 sequence (DNA): TGTGCCAGCACCGAGGTACCATTGAACACTGAAGCTTTCTTT. This rearrangement joins TRBV6-1 to TRBJ1-1; no clear D. Trimming cost V 7 bases and J 0 bases, with 12 bases left between them. This CDR3 comprises 14 residues. Germline V CDR1 and CDR2: MNHNS, SASEGT.

The chain's CDR3 is CASSQTSGRGETQYF. As DNA, the CDR3 is TGTGCCAGCAGTCAGACTAGCGGGAGGGGAGAGACCCAGTACTTC. This chain joins TRBV6-5 and TRBJ2-5; 14 bases match TRBD2. J was trimmed by 4 bases and V by 5 bases; bases with no gene match: 3. This CDR3 contains 15 residues. Germline CDR1 reads MNHEY; CDR2 reads SVGAGI.

This clone was counted only a few times. The chain carries TRBV4-2 and TRBJ2-7; tentatively, D is TRBD2 (5 bases). CDR3 length equals 12 residues. V lost 4 bases to trimming and J lost 5 bases, with 9 bases between them. Germline-derived CDR1 and CDR2 are LGHNA and YNFKEQ. CDR3 coding DNA: TGTGCCAGCAGCCCGTACGGGGACGAGCAGTACTTC. Translation gives CASSPYGDEQYF.